These 21 T cell receptor beta chains were sequenced from one sample in a study of T cell responses to AZD1222 COVID-19 vaccine. The method was immunoSEQ multiplex PCR; TCRdb's version includes in-frame clones alone and lacks a portion of them. The sample yields tens of thousands of clones, roughly nine tenths seen once. This sample comprised peripheral blood, obtained on day 0 of AZD1222 vaccination. The receptors here all came from an adult in good health.

The chain combines TRBV30 with TRBJ1-3; D call uncertain. CDR1 is GTSNPN, CDR2 SVGIG, per germline (reference sequence). This CDR3 is built from 12 residues. Trimming cost V 4 bases and J 0 bases, with 4 bases left between them. CDR3 sequence reads: CAWTDSGNTIYF. As DNA, the CDR3 is TGTGCCTGGACTGACTCTGGAAACACCATATATTTT.

The chain carries TRBV24-1 and TRBJ1-2, with 8 bases identical to TRBD1. V was pared by 4 bases and J by 3 bases, with 6 bases of the junction left unmatched. Germline V gene sequence: CDR1 KGHDR, CDR2 SFDVKD. The CDR3 is 15 residues long. The CDR3 is CATSDPAGGDYGYTF. In nucleotides, the CDR3 is TGTGCCACCAGTGACCCTGCAGGGGGCGACTATGGCTACACCTTC.

This sequence joins TRBV4-2 and TRBJ1-6; D gene ambiguous. Trimming pared 0 bases from V and 0 bases from J, leaving 15 bases between. Germline V gene sequence: CDR1 LGHNA, CDR2 YNFKEQ. This CDR3 spans 19 amino acids. CDR3 nucleotides: TGTGCCAGCAGCCAAGATAGCCGCACCTCGAGCTCCTATAATTCACCCCTCCACTTT. This codes for CASSQDSRTSSSYNSPLHF.

V usage is TRBV11-2 and J usage is TRBJ2-1; maybe TRBD2 (6 bases). The V gene's germline CDR1 is SGHAT and CDR2 FQNNGV. The V gene lost 3 bases and the J gene lost 4 bases, with 16 bases spanning the gap. The CDR3 has 16 residues. The CDR3 coding sequence is TGTGCCAGCAGCTTTTTGGAGGGAGACTGGTACAATGAGCAGTTCTTC. Its protein is CASSFLEGDWYNEQFF.

The gene calls are TRBV6-5 and TRBJ2-3, with a possible D match to TRBD2 (5 bases). V shed 3 bases and J shed 1 base, with 11 bases lying between them. Per germline, CDR1 MNHEY and CDR2 SVGAGI. This CDR3 spans 15 amino acids. This CDR3 reads CASSYDRGGTDTQYF. The CDR3 DNA sequence: TGTGCCAGCAGTTATGACCGGGGAGGCACAGATACGCAGTATTTT.

V and J are TRBV5-5 and TRBJ1-3; no clear D. This CDR3 spans 15 amino acids. Trimming stripped 0 bases from V and 3 bases from J, with 10 bases between. Germline CDR1 SGHKS, CDR2 YYEKEE (reference sequence). DNA of the CDR3: TGTGCCAGCAGCTTGGATGCCGGGAGTGGAAACACCATATATTTT. Residues: CASSLDAGSGNTIYF.

This chain connects TRBV5-1 to TRBJ1-4; D gene uncertain. CDR1 is SGHRS, CDR2 YFSETQ, per germline. Trimming took off 0 bases at V and 7 bases at J, with 19 bases between the two ends. This CDR3 region has 17 residues. In DNA form, the CDR3 reads TGCGCCAGCAGCTTGGAAGGATGGTGGGTCAGCGGTGAAAAACTGTTTTTT. Its protein product is CASSLEGWWVSGEKLFF.

V and J are TRBV24-1 and TRBJ1-5; D gene uncertain. The V and J ends lost 5 bases and 7 bases respectively, with 14 bases between them. The CDR3 is 14 amino acids. CDR1 is KGHDR and CDR2 is SFDVKD in the germline V gene. CDR3 protein: CATSGWADGQPQHF. The CDR3 coding sequence is TGTGCCACCAGTGGGTGGGCGGACGGGCAGCCCCAGCATTTT.

The chain links TRBV6-5 to TRBJ1-2; a weak D match, TRBD1 (5 bases). This CDR3 has 14 amino acids. Germline V CDR1 and CDR2: MNHEY, SVGAGI. V lost 5 bases, J lost 0 bases, and 10 bases lay in between. CDR3 DNA: TGTGCCAGCAGTCGTAAGACAGCTAACTATGGCTACACCTTC. Amino acids: CASSRKTANYGYTF.

The gene calls are TRBV20-1 and TRBJ2-1, with D unresolved. Germline V gene lookup returns CDR1 DFQATT and CDR2 SNEGSKA (reference sequence). The CDR3 is 11 residues long. V lost 3 bases, J lost 6 bases, and 6 bases lay in between. The CDR3, as DNA: TGCAGTGCTAGTTTTAGCAATGAGCAGTTCTTC. Its protein is CSASFSNEQFF.

This clone was counted once. The genes are TRBV29-1 and TRBJ1-2; D might be TRBD1 (5 bases). V shed 4 bases and J shed 6 bases, with 15 bases lying between them. CDR3 length: 13 residues. The germline V gene encodes CDR1 SQVTM and CDR2 ANQGSEA. The CDR3 loop reads CSVAQGLGDGYTF. The CDR3 region has the DNA TGCAGCGTTGCTCAGGGCTTAGGCGATGGCTACACCTTC.

This clone has a single count. The chain uses TRBV7-7 and TRBJ2-1; tentatively, D is TRBD1 (6 bases). Germline loops: CDR1 SSHAT, CDR2 FNYEAQ (reference sequence). The CDR3 is 13 amino acids. The V gene lost 5 bases and the J gene lost 7 bases, with 12 bases spanning the gap. This CDR3 is CASSQTGLNEQFF. The CDR3 region has the DNA TGTGCCAGCAGCCAGACAGGATTAAATGAGCAGTTCTTC.

CDR3 bases: TGCGCCAGCAGCGAACAGGGGGGGTCTGGAAACACCATATATTTT. Residues: CASSEQGGSGNTIYF. This chain connects TRBV5-1 to TRBJ1-3; 8 bases map to TRBD1. CDR3 length: 15 amino acids. Trimming removed 4 bases from V and 1 base from J; junction bases left unmatched: 4. Per germline, CDR1 SGHRS and CDR2 YFSETQ.

This clone was seen a handful of times. The chain uses TRBV12-3 or TRBV12-4 and TRBJ2-2; D gene ambiguous. V was pared by 8 bases and J by 3 bases, with 4 bases between. This CDR3 region has 11 residues. CDR3 loop: CASGYTGELFF. The CDR3 bases are TGTGCCAGCGGGTACACCGGGGAGCTGTTTTTT.

This clone was observed a handful of times. This chain links TRBV28 with TRBJ2-7; TRBD2 matches at 7 bases. Per germline, CDR1 MDHEN and CDR2 SYDVKM. Trimming took 3 bases from V and 12 from J; bases not matched to a gene: 14. CDR3 size: 14 residues. The CDR3 DNA sequence: TGTGCCAGCAGTTTCTCCCTGGGGAGGGGAGGGCTGTACTTC. Its protein product is CASSFSLGRGGLYF.

The chain joins TRBV7-2 to TRBJ2-1; no clear D. The CDR3 consists of 11 residues. V lost 1 base and J lost 10, with 5 bases in between. Germline CDR1 is SGHTA and CDR2 is FQGNSA. CDR3 residues: CASSLGSEQFF. The CDR3 nucleotides read TGTGCCAGCAGCTTAGGGTCAGAGCAGTTCTTC.

The chain employs TRBV18 and TRBJ1-1; tentative D call: TRBD1 (6 bases). The CDR3 loop spans 14 amino acids. The V end lost 6 bases, the J end lost 3 bases, and 14 bases lay between the germline ends. Germline V gene data show CDR1 as KGHSH and CDR2 as LQKENI. The CDR3 DNA reads TGTGCCAGCTCGCTGGGTCCAGGGGACACTGAAGCTTTCTTT. Translation: CASSLGPGDTEAFF.

The table lists this clone with a count of one. This chain links TRBV4-2 with TRBJ2-2; D call uncertain. V lost 0 bases and J 4 bases, leaving 12 bases between the germline ends. The CDR3 covers 16 residues. Germline loops: CDR1 LGHNA, CDR2 YNFKEQ. CDR3 sequence reads: CASSQDLLVGTGELFF. The CDR3 coding sequence is TGTGCCAGCAGCCAAGATTTATTAGTAGGCACCGGGGAGCTGTTTTTT.

This chain uses TRBV6-1 with TRBJ2-3; 11 nucleotides line up with TRBD2. From germline, CDR1 is MNHNS and CDR2 SASEGT. Losses at the gene ends were 2 bases for V and 2 bases for J; bases not matched to a gene: 6. The CDR3 is 17 residues long. The CDR3 spells CASSEPTSGINTDTQYF. The CDR3 nucleotides are TGTGCCAGCAGTGAACCGACTAGCGGGATTAACACAGATACGCAGTATTTT.

The chain combines TRBV5-8 with TRBJ1-2; D call uncertain. The V end lost 0 bases, the J end lost 8 bases, and 5 bases lay between the germline ends. This CDR3 region has 11 residues. Germline-derived CDR1 and CDR2 are SGHTS and YDEGEE. As DNA, the CDR3 is TGTGCCAGCAGCTTGGTGGACGGCTACACCTTC. As protein: CASSLVDGYTF. Full variable domain (remainder filled in from reference TRBV5-8 and TRBJ1-2): EAGVTQSPTHLIKTRGQQATLRCSPISGHTSVYWYQQALGLGLQFLLWYDEGEERNRGNFPPRFSGRQFPNYSSELNVNALELEDSALYLCASSLVDGYTFGSGTRLTVV.

CDR3 sequence: CASSPQGTGANVLTF. In DNA, the CDR3 is TGTGCCAGCAGCCCACAGGGCACTGGGGCCAACGTCCTGACTTTC. This chain joins TRBV7-3 and TRBJ2-6; weak D call: TRBD1 (6 bases). The length of the CDR3 is 15 residues. The germline V and J ends were trimmed by 5 bases and 2 bases, with 10 bases remaining between them. The germline V gene encodes CDR1 SGHTA and CDR2 FQGTGA.